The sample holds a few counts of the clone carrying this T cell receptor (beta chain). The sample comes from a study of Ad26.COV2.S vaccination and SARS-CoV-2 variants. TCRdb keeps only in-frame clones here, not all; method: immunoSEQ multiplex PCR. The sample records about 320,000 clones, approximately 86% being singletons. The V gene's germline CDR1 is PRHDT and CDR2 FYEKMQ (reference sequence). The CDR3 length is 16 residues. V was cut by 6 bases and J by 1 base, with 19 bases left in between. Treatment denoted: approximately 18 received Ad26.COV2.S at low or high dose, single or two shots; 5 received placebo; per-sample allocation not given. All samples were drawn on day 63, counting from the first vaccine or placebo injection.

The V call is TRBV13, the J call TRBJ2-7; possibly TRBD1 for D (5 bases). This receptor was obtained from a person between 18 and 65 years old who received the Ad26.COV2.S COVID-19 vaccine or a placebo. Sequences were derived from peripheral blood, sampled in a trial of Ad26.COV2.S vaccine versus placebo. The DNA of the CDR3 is TGTGCCAGCAGTGCCCCCAGGGCCATTGGTTCCTACGAGCAGTACTTC. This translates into CASSAPRAIGSYEQYF. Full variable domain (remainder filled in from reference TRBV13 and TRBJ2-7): AAGVIQSPRHLIKEKRETATLKCYPIPRHDTVYWYQQGPGQDPQFLISFYEKMQSDKGSIPDRFSAQQFSDYHSELNMSSLELGDSALYFCASSAPRAIGSYEQYFGPGTRLTVT.